Listed here are 24 T cell receptor beta chains from one sample, sequenced in a study of blood T cell repertoires in COVID-19. Data came from immunoSEQ multiplex PCR; TCRdb stores just in-frame clones and leaves some out. This table holds about 200,000 clones, 80% to 90% found once. The specimen was peripheral blood. The receptor source for this set is a man aged 40-49 years with acute or convalescent COVID-19.

The chain couples TRBV5-1 to TRBJ1-4, with 8 nucleotides matching TRBD1. This CDR3 has 14 amino acids. V gave up 2 bases and J gave up 7 bases; unmatched junction bases: 4. Per the germline V gene, CDR1 is SGHRS and CDR2 is YFSETQ. CDR3 DNA sequence: TGCGCCAGCAGCTTCGGACAGGGATCTGAAAAACTGTTTTTT. Translation: CASSFGQGSEKLFF.

The chain links TRBV7-9 to TRBJ2-4; a possible D gene is TRBD2 (5 bases). Germline assignment: CDR1 SEHNR and CDR2 FQNEAQ (reference sequence). The CDR3 contains 15 residues. V was cut by 6 bases and J by 7 bases, with 19 bases left in between. CDR3 region: CASRTSPADGNIQYF. The DNA for the CDR3 is TGTGCCAGCAGAACGTCTCCAGCGGACGGGAACATTCAGTACTTC.

This clone appeared once. This chain links TRBV27 with TRBJ1-6, with 10 bases that match TRBD1. V was pared by 5 bases and J by 7 bases, with 5 bases of the junction left unmatched. The CDR3 has 15 residues. Germline V CDR1 and CDR2: MNHEY, SMNVEV (reference sequence). The CDR3 reads CASSLRQGANSPLHF. DNA of the CDR3: TGTGCCAGCAGTCTCAGACAGGGGGCAAATTCACCCCTCCACTTT.

The V gene is TRBV6-5, the J gene TRBJ2-1; TRBD1 matches 8 bases. This CDR3 has 15 amino acids. CDR1 MNHEY and CDR2 SVGAGI come from the germline V gene. V lost 7 bases, J lost 4 bases, and 9 bases stayed unmatched. As DNA, the CDR3 is TGTGCCAGCACCGGACGACAGGGGCTTTACAATGAGCAGTTCTTC. It yields the protein CASTGRQGLYNEQFF.

This chain joins TRBV7-3 and TRBJ2-3, with D possibly matching TRBD1 (6 bases). Per the germline V gene, CDR1 is SGHTA and CDR2 is FQGTGA. The CDR3 consists of 13 residues. With 8 bases removed from V and 4 bases from J, the gap between germline ends came to 13 bases. The CDR3 DNA sequence: TGTGCCAGCGGGGTCCCAGGGGCAGATACGCAGTATTTT. This codes for CASGVPGADTQYF. Supplemented by reference TRBV7-3 and TRBJ2-3, the full variable domain reads GAGVSQTPSNKVTEKGKYVELRCDPISGHTALYWYRQSLGQGPEFLIYFQGTGAADDSGLPNDRFFAVRPEGSVSTLKIQRTERGDSAVYLCASGVPGADTQYFGPGTRLTVL.

V usage is TRBV27 and J usage is TRBJ2-7, with 7 bases identical to TRBD2. The CDR3 has 14 amino acids. Germline CDR1 reads MNHEY; CDR2 reads SMNVEV (reference sequence). V was clipped by 2 bases and J by 3 bases; unmatched bases: 4. CDR3 protein: CASSLDGLGYEQYF. The CDR3 nucleotides are TGTGCCAGCAGTTTAGATGGACTAGGCTACGAGCAGTACTTC.

This chain joins TRBV4-1 and TRBJ1-6, with 7 bases aligning to TRBD1. CDR1 and CDR2 (germline): MGHRA, YSYEKL. Trimming removed 0 bases from V and 11 bases from J; junction bases left unmatched: 10. The CDR3 is 16 residues long. In DNA form, the CDR3 reads TGCGCCAGCAGCCAAGATGGGGCAGGGGGAGGTGCACCCCTCCACTTT. This codes for CASSQDGAGGGAPLHF.

The count of this clone is one. The chain couples TRBV5-1 to TRBJ1-3, with a weak D call TRBD1 (5 bases). CDR3 length equals 14 residues. The ends were cut back, 4 bases at V and 6 bases at J, with 14 bases in the middle. Germline CDR1 SGHRS, CDR2 YFSETQ. The CDR3 protein is CASSDETGVNTIYF. The CDR3, as DNA: TGCGCCAGCAGCGACGAAACAGGCGTAAACACCATATATTTT.

This chain links TRBV12-3 or TRBV12-4 with TRBJ1-4, with D unresolved. Trimming removed 5 bases from V and 12 bases from J, with 16 bases in between. The CDR3 sequence is 13 residues long. The CDR3 coding sequence is TGTGCCAGCAGTCCTTCCCAATTTGGAGAACTGTTTTTT. Translating it yields CASSPSQFGELFF.

This clone showed up just a few times. This sequence joins TRBV5-1 and TRBJ1-1, with a weak D call TRBD1 (6 bases). Germline CDR1 SGHRS, CDR2 YFSETQ. The CDR3 consists of 16 residues. The V and J ends lost 0 bases and 0 bases respectively, with 12 bases between them. The CDR3 DNA reads as TGCGCCAGCAGCTTGGCATTGACAGGAGTGAACACTGAAGCTTTCTTT. It specifies CASSLALTGVNTEAFF.

The chain combines TRBV24-1 with TRBJ1-2, with 7 bases matching TRBD1. Germline CDR1 reads KGHDR; CDR2 reads SFDVKD. The CDR3 extends over 15 amino acids. Trimming cost V 4 bases and J 6 bases; bases outside gene matches: 10. CDR3 region: CATSDPDRETNGYTF. The CDR3 DNA reads as TGTGCCACCAGTGACCCTGACAGGGAGACGAATGGCTACACCTTC.

The rearrangement joins TRBV6-5 to TRBJ1-5; 7 positions match TRBD1. CDR3 length: 15 amino acids. Trimming cost V 0 bases and J 5 bases; bases outside gene matches: 4. The germline V gene encodes CDR1 MNHEY and CDR2 SVGAGI. CDR3: CASSYSDRLDQPQHF. DNA of the CDR3: TGTGCCAGCAGTTACTCGGACAGGCTGGATCAGCCCCAGCATTTT.

The V gene is TRBV23-1, the J gene TRBJ2-5, with 7 bases lining up with TRBD2. TRBV23-1 is marked as an open reading frame, function uncertain. Unmatched junction bases numbered 8, after V lost 0 bases and J lost 1 base. CDR3 length: 17 amino acids. Here the CDR3 DNA reads TGCGCCAGCAGTCAATCGAGGGCGGGAGCATCCCAAGAGACCCAGTACTTC. Protein product: CASSQSRAGASQETQYF.

The chain joins TRBV24-1 to TRBJ2-3; 8 bases agree with TRBD1. Germline assignment: CDR1 KGHDR and CDR2 SFDVKD. The length of the CDR3 is 13 residues. The trim removed 7 bases at V and 3 bases at J, leaving 2 bases unmatched. CDR3 in DNA: TGTGCCACCAGCGGACAGGGAACAGATACGCAGTATTTT. Encoded protein: CATSGQGTDTQYF.

V gene TRBV5-4 combines with J gene TRBJ1-1, with D hard to call. The length of the CDR3 is 12 residues. V lost 4 bases, J lost 3 bases, and 7 bases lay in between. Germline V CDR1 and CDR2: SGHNT, YYREEE (reference sequence). The CDR3 DNA sequence: TGTGCCAGCAGCCACGGGTACACTGAAGCTTTCTTT. Translating it yields CASSHGYTEAFF.

The rearrangement links TRBV5-1 to TRBJ1-1; TRBD1 might be the D (6 bases). Germline V gene lookup returns CDR1 SGHRS and CDR2 YFSETQ. The CDR3 is 14 amino acids. V dropped 6 bases and J dropped 1 base, with 13 bases sitting between them. The CDR3 sequence is CASMVGARNTEAFF. For the CDR3, the DNA is TGCGCCAGCATGGTGGGGGCGCGGAACACTGAAGCTTTCTTT.

V is TRBV14 and J is TRBJ1-2; possible D gene TRBD1, 6 bases. Trimming left V 2 bases short and J 2 bases short, with 12 bases between. The germline V gene encodes CDR1 SGHDN and CDR2 FVKESK. The CDR3 sequence is 15 residues long. The CDR3 region has the DNA TGTGCCAGCAGCCAAACCCAGGGGTCCAACTATGGCTACACCTTC. Its translation is CASSQTQGSNYGYTF.

The chain joins TRBV27 to TRBJ2-2; 11 bases map to TRBD2. The germline gives CDR1 MNHEY, CDR2 SMNVEV (reference sequence). The CDR3 runs to 16 residues. Losses at the gene ends were 5 bases for V and 6 bases for J; bases not matched to a gene: 8. CDR3 coding DNA: TGTGCCAGCAGTCCTACTAGCGGGAGTAATCCCGGGGAGCTGTTTTTT. Its protein product is CASSPTSGSNPGELFF.

This clone was seen only a few times. V is TRBV11-2 and J is TRBJ1-1, with a possible D match to TRBD1 (6 bases). The germline gives CDR1 SGHAT, CDR2 FQNNGV. This CDR3 contains 15 residues. V was shortened by 2 bases and J by 4 bases, with 14 bases between the two germline ends. The CDR3 DNA sequence: TGTGCCAGCAGCTTAACAGGGCCGGTCGGCACTGAAGCTTTCTTT. Protein sequence: CASSLTGPVGTEAFF.

The V and J genes are TRBV7-9 and TRBJ2-3, with TRBD2 matching over 12 bases. In germline, CDR1 is SEHNR, CDR2 FQNEAQ (reference sequence). The CDR3 consists of 18 residues. The V segment lost 2 bases and the J segment 2 bases; nucleotides outside the gene matches: 8. The CDR3 loop reads CASSLTWTSGVNTDTQYF. CDR3 DNA sequence: TGTGCCAGCAGCTTAACATGGACTAGCGGGGTAAACACAGATACGCAGTATTTT.

V and J are TRBV11-2 and TRBJ2-7, with 7 positions matching TRBD2. Germline CDR1 and CDR2: SGHAT and FQNNGV. The V segment lost 1 base and the J segment 2 bases; nucleotides outside the gene matches: 8. This CDR3 has 16 amino acids. The CDR3 DNA reads TGTGCCAGCAGCTTAGCGGCGGGAGTGCTAACCTACGAGCAGTACTTC. Its translation: CASSLAAGVLTYEQYF.

The chain uses TRBV18 and TRBJ2-7; 11 nucleotides match TRBD2. From germline, CDR1 is KGHSH and CDR2 LQKENI. The CDR3 totals 16 residues. The ends lost 6 bases at V and 2 bases at J; junction bases unmatched: 9. The DNA for the CDR3 is TGTGCCAGCTCTCTCGGGGGGACTAGCGGTACCTACGAGCAGTACTTC. Its translation is CASSLGGTSGTYEQYF.

The CDR3 DNA is TGTGCCAGCAGCGCTACCGACTCGGCCAAAAACATTCAGTACTTC. Its translation is CASSATDSAKNIQYF. The J gene is TRBJ2-4, the V gene TRBV6-5, with no clear D. V was shortened by 6 bases and J by 1 base, with 13 bases between the two germline ends. CDR1 and CDR2 (germline): MNHEY, SVGAGI. The CDR3 consists of 15 residues.

This chain uses TRBV6-4 with TRBJ2-3; D is perhaps TRBD1 (6 bases). The germline V gene has CDR1 MRHNA and CDR2 SNTAGT. The CDR3 spans 15 residues. V was shortened by 7 bases and J by 1 base, with 15 bases between the two germline ends. The DNA for the CDR3 is TGTGCCAGCAATACGACAGGTCTGTGCACAGATACGCAGTATTTT. Protein sequence: CASNTTGLCTDTQYF.